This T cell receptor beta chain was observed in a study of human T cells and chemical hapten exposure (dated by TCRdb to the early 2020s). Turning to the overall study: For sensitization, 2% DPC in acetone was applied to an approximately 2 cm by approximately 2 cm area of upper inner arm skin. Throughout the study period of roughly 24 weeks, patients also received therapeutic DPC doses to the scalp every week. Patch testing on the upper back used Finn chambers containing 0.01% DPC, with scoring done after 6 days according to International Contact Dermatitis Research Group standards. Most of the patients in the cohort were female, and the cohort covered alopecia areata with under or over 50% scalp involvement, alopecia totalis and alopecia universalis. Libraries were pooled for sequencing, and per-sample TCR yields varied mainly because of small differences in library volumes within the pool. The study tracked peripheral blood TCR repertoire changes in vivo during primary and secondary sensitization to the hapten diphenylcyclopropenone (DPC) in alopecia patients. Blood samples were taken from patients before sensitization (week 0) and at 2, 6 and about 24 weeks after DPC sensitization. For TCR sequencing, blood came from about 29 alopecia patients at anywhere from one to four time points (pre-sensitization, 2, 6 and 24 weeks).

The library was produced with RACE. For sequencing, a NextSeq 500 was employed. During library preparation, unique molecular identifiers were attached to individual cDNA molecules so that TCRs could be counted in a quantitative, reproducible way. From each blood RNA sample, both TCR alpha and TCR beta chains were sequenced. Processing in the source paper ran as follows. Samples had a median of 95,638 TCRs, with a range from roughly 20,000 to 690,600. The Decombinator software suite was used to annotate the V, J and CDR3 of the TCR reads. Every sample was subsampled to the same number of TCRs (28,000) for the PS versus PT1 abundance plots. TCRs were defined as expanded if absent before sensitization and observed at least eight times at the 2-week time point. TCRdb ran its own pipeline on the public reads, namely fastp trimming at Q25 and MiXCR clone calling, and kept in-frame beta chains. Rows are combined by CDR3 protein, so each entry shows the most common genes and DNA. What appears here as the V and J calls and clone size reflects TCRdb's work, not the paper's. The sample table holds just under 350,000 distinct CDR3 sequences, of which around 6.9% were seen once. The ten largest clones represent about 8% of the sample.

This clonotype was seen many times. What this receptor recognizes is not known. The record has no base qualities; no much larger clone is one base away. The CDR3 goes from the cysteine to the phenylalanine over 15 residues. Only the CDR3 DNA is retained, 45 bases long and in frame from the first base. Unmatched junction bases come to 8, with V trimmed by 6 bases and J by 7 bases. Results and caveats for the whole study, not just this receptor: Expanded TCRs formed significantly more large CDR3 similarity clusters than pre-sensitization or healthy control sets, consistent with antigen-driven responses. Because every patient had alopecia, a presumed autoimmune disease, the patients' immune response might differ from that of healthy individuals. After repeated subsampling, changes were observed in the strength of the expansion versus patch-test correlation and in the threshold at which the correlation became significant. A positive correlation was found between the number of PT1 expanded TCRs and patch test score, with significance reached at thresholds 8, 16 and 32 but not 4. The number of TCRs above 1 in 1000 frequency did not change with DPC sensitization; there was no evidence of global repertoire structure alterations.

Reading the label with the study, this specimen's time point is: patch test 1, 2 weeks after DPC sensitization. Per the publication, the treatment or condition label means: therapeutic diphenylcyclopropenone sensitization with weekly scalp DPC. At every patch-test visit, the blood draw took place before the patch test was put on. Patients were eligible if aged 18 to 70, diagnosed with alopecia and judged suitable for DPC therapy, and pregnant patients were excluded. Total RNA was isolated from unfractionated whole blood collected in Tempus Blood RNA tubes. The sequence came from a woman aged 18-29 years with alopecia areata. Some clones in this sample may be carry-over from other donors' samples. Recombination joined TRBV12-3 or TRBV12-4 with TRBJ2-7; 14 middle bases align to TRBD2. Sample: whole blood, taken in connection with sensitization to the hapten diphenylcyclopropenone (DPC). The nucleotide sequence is TGTGCCAGCAGCGGACTAGCGGGGGGCTGGCAGGAGCAGTACTTC. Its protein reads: CASSGLAGGWQEQYF.